Listed here are 18 T cell receptor beta chains from one sample, sequenced in a study of T-cell memory formation after mild COVID-19. TCRdb re-analysed the 5' RACE reads in MiXCR, keeping a single row per CDR3 protein. The sample consists of approximately 430,000 distinct CDR3 sequences, 20% to 30% of them appearing once. Sequenced input: PBMCs or a T cell subset sorted from them (not recorded which). These receptors all come from an adult woman who had mild COVID-19 (a few samples of this study predate the infection). Cell type and time point are not known.

This chain joins TRBV6-1 and TRBJ2-6; no reliable D call. Per germline, CDR1 MNHNS and CDR2 SASEGT. The CDR3 spans 14 residues. V lost 8 bases and J 10 bases, leaving 18 bases between the germline ends. The CDR3 DNA follows: TGTGCCAGCCAGACCTACACGGATCCGAACGTCCTGACTTTC. Its protein is CASQTYTDPNVLTF.

The chain couples TRBV5-1 to TRBJ2-7; the match to TRBD2 covers 9 bases. Per the germline V gene, CDR1 is SGHRS and CDR2 is YFSETQ. With 2 bases clipped from V and 1 base from J, the junction kept 10 bases outside the gene matches. The CDR3 runs 17 residues. The CDR3, as DNA: TGCGCCAGCAGCTTAGACCCGCCTAGCGGGAAATCCTACGAGCAGTACTTC. It codes for CASSLDPPSGKSYEQYF.

The genes are TRBV9 and TRBJ2-3, with D perhaps assigned TRBD1 or TRBD2 (5 bases each). There are 17 residues in the CDR3. Per germline, CDR1 SGDLS and CDR2 YYNGEE. Trimming left V 4 bases short and J 3 bases short, with 21 bases between. CDR3 residues: CASSFGGPTLGTDTQYF. The CDR3 nucleotides are TGTGCCAGCAGCTTTGGGGGACCGACCCTGGGGACAGATACGCAGTATTTT.

This sequence joins TRBV12-3 or TRBV12-4 and TRBJ2-2, with D possibly being TRBD2 (5 bases). Trimming left V 3 bases short and J 4 bases short, with 9 bases between. This CDR3 is built from 14 residues. For the CDR3, the DNA is TGTGCCAGCAGTTTGCGGGCGCGCACCGGGGAGCTGTTTTTT. Translated: CASSLRARTGELFF.

A few counts support this clonotype. The V gene is TRBV4-1, the J gene TRBJ1-2; 8 nucleotides agree with TRBD1. Germline V CDR1 and CDR2: MGHRA, YSYEKL. The J segment lost 4 bases and the V segment lost 4 bases, leaving 5 bases of the junction unmatched. The CDR3 covers 14 residues. DNA for the CDR3: TGCGCCAGCAGCCGCATACAGGGGGGCTATGGCTACACCTTC. Amino acid sequence: CASSRIQGGYGYTF.

The chain joins TRBV6-5 to TRBJ1-1; tentative D call: TRBD1 (5 bases). The CDR3 runs 15 residues. V lost 7 bases and J lost 0, with 15 bases in between. Germline CDR1 MNHEY, CDR2 SVGAGI. CDR3 loop: CASKNSGLMNTEAFF. CDR3 DNA sequence: TGTGCCAGCAAGAACTCGGGACTCATGAACACTGAAGCTTTCTTT.

This clonotype was seen ten or more times. This chain joins TRBV7-9 and TRBJ2-1; the D is unclear. The CDR3 consists of 12 residues. Germline-derived CDR1 and CDR2 are SEHNR and FQNEAQ (reference sequence). Deletions cut 5 bases from V and 3 bases from J, with 5 bases between. The CDR3 reads CASSKSYNEQFF. In DNA form, the CDR3 reads TGTGCCAGCAGCAAGAGCTACAATGAGCAGTTCTTC.

The chain is built from TRBV20-1 and TRBJ1-1; perhaps TRBD1 as D (5 bases). From germline, CDR1 is DFQATT and CDR2 SNEGSKA (reference sequence). The V end lost 6 bases, the J end lost 0 bases, and 26 bases lay between the germline ends. This CDR3 has 18 amino acids. CDR3 nucleotide sequence: TGCAGTGCCGTAAAGGATGAGGGAGGGGACGGGATGAACACTGAAGCTTTCTTT. Its translation is CSAVKDEGGDGMNTEAFF.

The chain combines TRBV15 with TRBJ1-6; the D is unclear. V lost 8 bases and J lost 7, with 21 bases in between. The CDR3 is made up of 16 amino acids. Germline CDR1 LNHNV, CDR2 YYDKDF (reference sequence). The CDR3 sequence is CATQPDEGGENSPLHF. The CDR3 DNA reads TGTGCCACCCAACCAGATGAGGGAGGAGAGAATTCACCCCTCCACTTT.

This clonotype was detected only a few times. The chain uses TRBV2 and TRBJ1-1; D unclear. CDR1 is SNHLY and CDR2 is FYNNEI in the germline V gene. The V and J ends lost 5 bases and 10 bases respectively, with 14 bases between them. The CDR3 runs 12 residues. CDR3 sequence reads: CASSLDRTLAFF. The CDR3 DNA sequence: TGTGCCAGCAGTTTGGACCGAACTCTAGCTTTCTTT.

This CDR3 reads CASSLASGGAFGTDTQYF. In DNA form, the CDR3 reads TGTGCCAGCAGCTTAGCTAGCGGGGGGGCCTTTGGCACAGATACGCAGTATTTT. The V and J genes are TRBV11-2 and TRBJ2-3, with 12 bases aligning to TRBD2. V was pared by 1 base and J by 1 base, with 6 bases of the junction left unmatched. This CDR3 region has 18 residues. CDR1 and CDR2 from the germline V gene are SGHAT and FQNNGV. The full variable domain, in which reference TRBV11-2 and TRBJ2-3 provide the parts outside the CDR3, is EAGVAQSPRYKIIEKRQSVAFWCNPISGHATLYWYQQILGQGPKLLIQFQNNGVVDDSQLPKDRFSAERLKGVDSTLKIQPAKLEDSAVYLCASSLASGGAFGTDTQYFGPGTRLTVL.

CDR3 loop: CSAPTGTVNEKLFF. The DNA for the CDR3 is TGCAGTGCTCCGACCGGGACAGTTAATGAAAAACTGTTTTTT. The chain recombines TRBV20-1 with TRBJ1-4; TRBD1 aligns across 7 bases. The V gene's germline CDR1 is DFQATT and CDR2 SNEGSKA (reference sequence). The V segment lost 5 bases and the J segment 4 bases; nucleotides outside the gene matches: 7. CDR3 length: 14 residues.

CDR3 amino acids: CASSEGWEVWNTEAFF. The DNA of the CDR3 is TGTGCCAGCAGTGAAGGTTGGGAAGTCTGGAACACTGAAGCTTTCTTT. The chain has TRBV6-1 and TRBJ1-1, with D unresolved. CDR1 and CDR2 from the germline V gene are MNHNS and SASEGT. V was trimmed by 1 base and J by 1 base, leaving 13 bases between them. The CDR3 contains 16 residues.

The DNA of the CDR3 is TGTGCCAGCATCCAAAGGACAGGGGAAGAGCAGTACTTC. It yields the protein CASIQRTGEEQYF. V and J are TRBV7-9 and TRBJ2-7; 9 bases agree with TRBD1. The CDR3 contains 13 residues. Germline loops: CDR1 SEHNR, CDR2 FQNEAQ (reference sequence). V dropped 7 bases and J dropped 7; count of bases not matched to a gene: 8.

This clonotype was counted between two and nine times. The gene calls are TRBV2 and TRBJ1-2; D ambiguous. The CDR3 consists of 14 residues. The germline V and J ends were trimmed by 6 bases and 4 bases, with 15 bases remaining between them. From germline, CDR1 is SNHLY and CDR2 FYNNEI. The CDR3 is CASSERTGSYGYTF. CDR3 sequence (DNA): TGTGCCAGCAGCGAGAGGACGGGTAGCTATGGCTACACCTTC. Based on the CDR3 plus reference TRBV2 and TRBJ1-2, the full variable domain is EPEVTQTPSHQVTQMGQEVILRCVPISNHLYFYWYRQILGQKVEFLVSFYNNEISEKSEIFDDQFSVERPDGSNFTLKIRSTKLEDSAMYFCASSERTGSYGYTFGSGTRLTVV.

This clonotype was seen a handful of times. This sequence joins TRBV7-2 and TRBJ2-7; no firm D call. Looked up from germline, CDR1 is SGHTA and CDR2 is FQGNSA. V was pared by 1 base and J by 0 bases, with 10 bases between. CDR3 length equals 15 residues. CDR3 sequence: CASSLEKGPSYEQYF. The CDR3 nucleotides read TGTGCCAGCAGCTTAGAAAAAGGACCCTCCTACGAGCAGTACTTC.

The V gene is TRBV5-5, the J gene TRBJ1-3, with unresolved D. Trimming cost V 7 bases and J 0 bases, with 8 bases left between them. The CDR3 is made up of 13 amino acids. CDR1 and CDR2 (germline): SGHKS, YYEKEE (reference sequence). The CDR3 loop is CASGSLSGNTIYF. CDR3 bases: TGTGCCAGCGGGAGCCTCTCTGGAAACACCATATATTTT.

This clonotype has a handful of counts. The V call is TRBV12-3 or TRBV12-4, the J call TRBJ2-1; tentative D call: TRBD2 (5 bases). The V gene lost 3 bases and the J gene lost 11 bases, with 14 bases spanning the gap. This CDR3 is 13 amino acids long. The CDR3 loop reads CASSLAPDWKQFF. CDR3 nucleotides: TGTGCCAGCAGTTTGGCCCCGGACTGGAAGCAGTTCTTC.